This T cell receptor beta chain comes out of a study of graft-versus-host responses after intestinal transplantation. Turning to the study itself: Recipients had transplants, and these were multivisceral, liver-intestinal, or isolated intestinal.

Sequenced by immunoSEQ multiplex PCR; TCRdb stores in-frame clones only, minus some. The sample holds about 8,900 clones, about a quarter seen once. Plating of some 200,000 CFSE-labeled responder cells was done together with some 200,000 irradiated, violet-dye-labeled stimulator cells. Study-level findings and limits: Allografts from individuals with graft-donor T cell macrochimerism displayed high graft-versus-host to host-versus-graft clonal ratios.

The V gene's germline CDR1 is LNHDA and CDR2 SQIVND (reference sequence). The CDR3 runs 13 residues. Trimming cost V 3 bases and J 6 bases, with 8 bases left between them. The specimen was alloreactive CD8+ T cells from a mixed lymphocyte reaction culture, collected before transplantation. The subset was: CFSE-low proliferating T cells sorted from approximately six-day pre-transplant mixed lymphocyte reaction (GvH or HvG direction). The clonotype was recovered from a human patient who was an organ donor for intestinal transplantation. The V gene is TRBV19, the J gene TRBJ2-2, with D perhaps matching TRBD1 (6 bases). The chain's CDR3 is CASSITGPGELFF. Here the CDR3 DNA reads TGTGCCAGTAGTATCACAGGGCCCGGGGAGCTGTTTTTT.